A single sample gave rise to the 32 T cell receptor beta chains below, sequenced in a study of T cell responses to AZD1222 COVID-19 vaccine. Clones were sequenced by immunoSEQ multiplex PCR, and TCRdb holds only the in-frame ones, with some missing. The sample includes 150,000 or so clones, about 91% of them seen just once. The sample consisted of peripheral blood, taken on day 0 of AZD1222 vaccination. These receptors all come from an adult in good health.

This chain joins TRBV2 and TRBJ2-2, with D perhaps matching TRBD2 (7 bases). The V and J ends lost 7 bases and 3 bases respectively, with 12 bases between them. The CDR3 spans 14 residues. Germline assignment: CDR1 SNHLY and CDR2 FYNNEI. This CDR3 reads CASTGGRDTGELFF. DNA for the CDR3: TGTGCCAGCACCGGGGGGCGCGACACCGGGGAGCTGTTTTTT.

The V and J genes are TRBV11-2 and TRBJ1-5; D unresolved. This CDR3 has 14 residues. Germline assignment: CDR1 SGHAT and CDR2 FQNNGV. V was clipped by 5 bases and J by 4 bases, with 12 bases between them. The CDR3 DNA sequence: TGTGCCAGCAGCCGGGCGGGAATGAATCAGCCCCAGCATTTT. It encodes CASSRAGMNQPQHF.

This clone has more than one count but fewer than ten. This chain uses TRBV7-6 with TRBJ1-6; the match to TRBD1 covers 10 bases. With 0 bases clipped from V and 9 bases from J, the junction kept 8 bases outside the gene matches. CDR1 and CDR2 (germline): SGHVS, FNYEAQ. The CDR3 length is 17 residues. CDR3 amino acids: CASSLAPGQGVGSPLHF. The CDR3 region has the DNA TGTGCCAGCAGCTTAGCGCCAGGACAGGGGGTCGGTTCACCCCTCCACTTT.

This chain joins TRBV5-1 and TRBJ2-1; D unresolved. V gave up 4 bases and J gave up 9 bases, with 14 bases separating them. Germline V gives CDR1 SGHRS, CDR2 YFSETQ. This CDR3 spans 13 amino acids. Written as DNA, the CDR3 is TGCGCCAGCAGCGCGGACCGGCTGGGTGAGCAGTTCTTC. Its protein product is CASSADRLGEQFF. Full variable domain (outside the CDR3, taken from reference TRBV5-1 and TRBJ2-1): KAGVTQTPRYLIKTRGQQVTLSCSPISGHRSVSWYQQTPGQGLQFLFEYFSETQRNKGNFPGRFSGRQFSNSRSEMNVSTLELGDSALYLCASSADRLGEQFFGPGTRLTVL.

V and J are TRBV3-1 (or the pseudogene TRBV3-2) and TRBJ2-7; no definite D call. The CDR3 is 12 residues long. V lost 4 bases, J lost 5 bases, and 9 bases lay in between. The germline gives CDR1 LGHDT, CDR2 YNNKEL (reference sequence). The CDR3 sequence is CASSPPSHEQYF. The CDR3 nucleotides read TGTGCCAGCAGCCCGCCCAGCCACGAGCAGTACTTC.

This rearrangement joins TRBV30 to TRBJ2-7; 7 nucleotides match TRBD1. The CDR3 is 12 amino acids. Germline CDR1 GTSNPN, CDR2 SVGIG (reference sequence). With V trimmed by 5 bases and J by 1 base, 2 bases remained unmatched. The CDR3, as DNA: TGTGCCTGGGGACAGGCGTCCTACGAGCAGTACTTC. Translating gives CAWGQASYEQYF.

This clone was seen a single time. The chain combines TRBV5-1 with TRBJ2-7; D is unresolved. V shed 0 bases and J shed 1 base, with 8 bases lying between them. The CDR3 spans 14 residues. The germline gives CDR1 SGHRS, CDR2 YFSETQ. In nucleotides, the CDR3 is TGCGCCAGCAGCTTGGGACACCTTTCCTACGAGCAGTACTTC. Encoded protein: CASSLGHLSYEQYF.

The CDR3 DNA reads TGTGCCAGCTCTCCCGGACTAGCGGGAGGGCCATCCTACGAGCAGTACTTC. Protein sequence: CASSPGLAGGPSYEQYF. The genes are TRBV18 and TRBJ2-7, with 15 bases aligning to TRBD2. CDR1 and CDR2 from the germline V gene are KGHSH and LQKENI. The V and J ends lost 6 bases and 1 base, in that order; junction bases with no gene match: 7. This CDR3 contains 17 residues.

The chain links TRBV2 to TRBJ2-7, with 8 bases fitting TRBD2. CDR3 length equals 13 residues. Germline V gene data show CDR1 as SNHLY and CDR2 as FYNNEI. Trimming at V came to 2 bases and at J to 5 bases, leaving 2 bases not matched to a gene. In DNA, the CDR3 is TGTGCCAGCAGTGAAACGGGGGGGAACGAGCAGTACTTC. This gives the protein CASSETGGNEQYF.

The chain is built from TRBV6-5 and TRBJ1-1, with 8 bases lining up with TRBD1. The CDR3 is 15 residues long. The germline V gene has CDR1 MNHEY and CDR2 SVGAGI. J gave up 4 bases and V 2 bases, and 6 bases lay outside the gene matches. CDR3 coding DNA: TGTGCCAGCAGTTACCGTGGACAGGGCGGCACTGAAGCTTTCTTT. Translation: CASSYRGQGGTEAFF.

This clone was counted a single time. The rearrangement joins TRBV3-1 (or the pseudogene TRBV3-2) to TRBJ2-3; 8 bases map to TRBD2. This CDR3 contains 15 residues. CDR1 and CDR2 (germline): LGHDT, YNNKEL (reference sequence). The V segment lost 1 base and the J segment 4 bases; nucleotides outside the gene matches: 4. The CDR3 protein is CASSQVGRGADTQYF. DNA for the CDR3: TGTGCCAGCAGCCAAGTAGGGCGGGGGGCAGATACGCAGTATTTT.

The V and J genes are TRBV9 and TRBJ1-1; 7 positions agree with TRBD1. J was trimmed by 6 bases and V by 1 base; bases with no gene match: 6. The CDR3 is 14 residues long. Per germline, CDR1 SGDLS and CDR2 YYNGEE. The CDR3 is CASSVFPTGSEAFF. For the CDR3, the DNA is TGTGCCAGCAGCGTATTCCCGACAGGGTCTGAAGCTTTCTTT.

The chain carries TRBV6-5 and TRBJ2-3; D unresolved. The germline V gene has CDR1 MNHEY and CDR2 SVGAGI. The V and J ends lost 0 bases and 5 bases respectively, with 6 bases between them. The CDR3 spans 13 residues. This CDR3 reads CASSYSVGDTQYF. CDR3 coding DNA: TGTGCCAGCAGTTACTCGGTGGGAGATACGCAGTATTTT.

This clone came up once. The chain has TRBV19 and TRBJ1-2; unclear D gene. CDR3 length: 16 residues. CDR1 and CDR2 from the germline V gene are LNHDA and SQIVND (reference sequence). V lost 0 bases to trimming and J lost 8 bases, with 19 bases between them. The CDR3 is CASSIDATGLSFGYTF. As DNA, the CDR3 is TGTGCCAGTAGTATAGATGCTACCGGGCTATCTTTCGGCTACACCTTC.

The chain employs TRBV30 and TRBJ2-1, with D possibly TRBD2 on 5 matching bases. Trimming stripped 1 base from V and 1 base from J, with 14 bases between. From germline, CDR1 is GTSNPN and CDR2 SVGIG (reference sequence). The CDR3 length is 16 residues. As DNA, the CDR3 is TGTGCCTGGAGTGGCCTCGGCGGGCCTTCCTACAATGAGCAGTTCTTC. It yields the protein CAWSGLGGPSYNEQFF.

The rearrangement joins TRBV27 to TRBJ2-1; TRBD2 aligns across 7 bases. The V segment lost 11 bases and the J segment 15 bases; nucleotides outside the gene matches: 13. The CDR3 runs to 11 residues. Germline loops: CDR1 MNHEY, CDR2 SMNVEV (reference sequence). CDR3 coding DNA: TGTGCCGCGGGGGTAAGACCGCAGATGTTCTTC. Protein sequence: CAAGVRPQMFF.

The rearrangement joins TRBV30 to TRBJ1-4, with D possibly TRBD1 on 5 matching bases. V dropped 2 bases and J dropped 5 bases, with 15 bases sitting between them. Germline V gives CDR1 GTSNPN, CDR2 SVGIG (reference sequence). The CDR3 runs to 15 residues. CDR3 loop: CAWSPRGVLNEKLFF. In DNA, the CDR3 is TGTGCCTGGAGTCCTCGGGGGGTTTTAAATGAAAAACTGTTTTTT.

The CDR3 is CASSDRVGQGPNMNTEAFF. CDR3 DNA sequence: TGTGCCAGCAGCGATAGGGTCGGACAGGGCCCTAATATGAACACTGAAGCTTTCTTT. The chain uses TRBV9 and TRBJ1-1, with TRBD1 matching over 8 bases. The junction had 16 bases not matched to a gene; V was cut back by 3 bases and J by 0 bases. The CDR3 spans 19 residues. CDR1 SGDLS and CDR2 YYNGEE come from the germline V gene.

The chain combines TRBV6-2 or TRBV6-3 with TRBJ2-7; the match to TRBD1 covers 8 bases. Germline loops: CDR1 MNHEY, CDR2 SVGEGT. With V trimmed by 5 bases and J by 7 bases, 10 bases remained unmatched. The CDR3 length is 14 residues. This chain's CDR3 is CASSGGQGFQEQYF. As DNA, the CDR3 is TGTGCCAGCAGTGGCGGACAGGGTTTTCAAGAGCAGTACTTC.

The rearrangement joins TRBV24-1 to TRBJ1-4; D uncertain. The germline V gene encodes CDR1 KGHDR and CDR2 SFDVKD. With 9 bases removed from V and 4 bases from J, the gap between germline ends came to 11 bases. This CDR3 has 13 amino acids. The CDR3 DNA follows: TGTGCCACCGCAGACACCGATAATGAAAAACTGTTTTTT. This gives the protein CATADTDNEKLFF.

The rearrangement joins TRBV27 to TRBJ1-1; tentative D call: TRBD1 (5 bases). The V end was cut by 1 base, the J end by 11 bases, with 17 bases between. Germline V gives CDR1 MNHEY, CDR2 SMNVEV (reference sequence). CDR3 size: 14 residues. This CDR3 is CASSLYRSIRAAFF. The DNA for the CDR3 is TGTGCCAGCAGTTTATACAGGAGCATCCGCGCGGCTTTCTTT.

Written as DNA, the CDR3 is TGTGCCTGGAGGCTGACAGGGGCGTCTGCCACTGAAGCTTTCTTT. Amino acids: CAWRLTGASATEAFF. The chain couples TRBV30 to TRBJ1-1, with TRBD1 matching over 8 bases. Losses at the gene ends were 3 bases for V and 4 bases for J; bases not matched to a gene: 10. Germline V CDR1 and CDR2: GTSNPN, SVGIG (reference sequence). The CDR3 runs 15 residues.

The chain joins TRBV4-3 to TRBJ2-3; D gene uncertain. Germline V gene lookup returns CDR1 LGHNA and CDR2 YSLEER. The CDR3 consists of 16 residues. Trimming took 1 base from V and 0 from J, leaving 11 bases between them. CDR3: CASSQGPLLSTDTQYF. Here the CDR3 DNA reads TGCGCCAGCAGCCAAGGGCCCCTCTTAAGCACAGATACGCAGTATTTT.

This clone was recorded a few times. The chain recombines TRBV6-2 or TRBV6-3 with TRBJ2-7; D is ambiguous. The V end was cut by 5 bases, the J end by 3 bases, with 8 bases between. This CDR3 comprises 12 residues. Looked up from germline, CDR1 is MNHEY and CDR2 is SVGEGT. This CDR3 is CASSPGYYEQYF. CDR3 DNA sequence: TGTGCCAGCAGTCCCGGATACTACGAGCAGTACTTC.

The V and J genes are TRBV7-2 and TRBJ2-5, with D unresolved. The V gene's germline CDR1 is SGHTA and CDR2 FQGNSA. V lost 5 bases to trimming and J lost 1 base, with 14 bases between them. The CDR3 totals 15 residues. The chain's CDR3 is CASSPQDLIQETQYF. The CDR3 nucleotides are TGTGCCAGCAGCCCGCAAGATCTGATCCAAGAGACCCAGTACTTC.

The V call is TRBV10-1, the J call TRBJ2-5, with D unclear. The length of the CDR3 is 13 residues. Trimming stripped 8 bases from V and 7 bases from J, with 17 bases between. Germline assignment: CDR1 WNHNN and CDR2 SYGVQD (reference sequence). The CDR3 DNA is TGCGCCAGCCCTTGCATAGGCCATGGGACCCAGTACTTC. Translation gives CASPCIGHGTQYF.

The V and J genes are TRBV28 and TRBJ2-5; 7 bases agree with TRBD2. Germline V gene lookup returns CDR1 MDHEN and CDR2 SYDVKM. The ends lost 5 bases at V and 0 bases at J; junction bases unmatched: 3. The CDR3 is made up of 14 amino acids. CDR3 residues: CASSEGTNQETQYF. In DNA form, the CDR3 reads TGTGCCAGCAGTGAAGGGACTAACCAAGAGACCCAGTACTTC.

This chain links TRBV3-1 (or the pseudogene TRBV3-2) with TRBJ1-6; the D is unclear. Deletions cut 1 base from V and 7 bases from J, with 5 bases between. This CDR3 contains 13 residues. Germline CDR1 reads LGHDT; CDR2 reads YNNKEL (reference sequence). Here the CDR3 reads CASSQVPNSPLHF. The DNA for the CDR3 is TGTGCCAGCAGCCAAGTGCCGAATTCACCCCTCCACTTT.

The chain employs TRBV27 and TRBJ1-2; 9 bases agree with TRBD1. In germline, CDR1 is MNHEY, CDR2 SMNVEV (reference sequence). Losses at the gene ends were 4 bases for V and 4 bases for J; bases not matched to a gene: 4. This CDR3 is 14 amino acids long. CDR3 loop: CASSWDRAAYGYTF. The CDR3 nucleotides read TGTGCCAGCAGTTGGGACAGGGCCGCCTATGGCTACACCTTC.

Only one count was recorded for this clone. The rearrangement uses TRBV7-9 and TRBJ2-7; 8 positions match TRBD1. The CDR3 has 15 residues. Germline-derived CDR1 and CDR2 are SEHNR and FQNEAQ (reference sequence). The V segment lost 4 bases and the J segment 6 bases; nucleotides outside the gene matches: 11. The CDR3 DNA reads as TGTGCCAGCAGCTATGGAGGACAGGGACGAGGCGAGCAGTACTTC. Its protein is CASSYGGQGRGEQYF.

This clone has only one observation. The rearrangement links TRBV28 to TRBJ1-2; D is unresolved. The germline V and J ends were trimmed by 5 bases and 5 bases, with 12 bases remaining between them. The CDR3 sequence is 13 residues long. The germline CDR1 and CDR2 sequences are MDHEN and SYDVKM. This CDR3 reads CASSPQLGYGYTF. CDR3 nucleotide sequence: TGTGCCAGCAGTCCCCAACTGGGGTATGGCTACACCTTC.

Of note for this clone: At one boundary the junction diverges from the germline segment, which might be a read error. The chain joins TRBV4-3 to TRBJ1-4; 8 bases are a match to TRBD1. The germline gives CDR1 LGHNA, CDR2 YSLEER. The CDR3 runs to 16 residues. CDR3 region: CASSEDPGGLNEKLFF. The CDR3 nucleotides read TGCGCCAGCAGCGAAGACCCAGGGGGCTTAAATGAAAAACTGTTTTTT.